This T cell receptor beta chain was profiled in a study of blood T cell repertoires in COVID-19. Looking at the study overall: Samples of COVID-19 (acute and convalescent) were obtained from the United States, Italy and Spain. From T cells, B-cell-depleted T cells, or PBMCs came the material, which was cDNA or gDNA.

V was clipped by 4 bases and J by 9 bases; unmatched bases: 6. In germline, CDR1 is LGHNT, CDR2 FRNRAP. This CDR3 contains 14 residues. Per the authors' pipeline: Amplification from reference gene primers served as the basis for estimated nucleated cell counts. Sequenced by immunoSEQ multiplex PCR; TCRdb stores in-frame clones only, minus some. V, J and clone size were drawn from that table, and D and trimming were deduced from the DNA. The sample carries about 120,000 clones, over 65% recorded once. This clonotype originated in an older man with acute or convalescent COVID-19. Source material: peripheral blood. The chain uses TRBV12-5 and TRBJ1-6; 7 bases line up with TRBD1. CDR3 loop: CASGWVGGSSPLHF. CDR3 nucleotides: TGTGCTAGTGGTTGGGTAGGGGGCAGTTCACCCCTCCACTTT.